This note documents a single TCR beta chain sequence. As yet, its antigen is unknown. The CDR3 is made up of 15 amino acids. From germline, CDR1 is LNHDA and CDR2 SQIVND (reference sequence). Trimming left V 9 bases short and J 6 bases short, with 21 bases between. This specimen belongs to a study of shared clonotypes between healthy human individuals. Splitting the CD4+ cells yielded a CD45RA+ naive subset and a CD45RA-negative memory subset. Genomic DNA of each subset was evenly split across several immunoSEQ plates. The protocol was immunoSEQ multiplex PCR, while the TCRdb copy is restricted to in-frame clones and leaves out a portion. The repertoire holds approximately 1.5 million clones, about 98% seen once, with 0.45% in the top ten. Study-level points and caveats: Collection of samples was limited to blood; tissue repertoires likely differ. Richness estimates generally favored naive over memory subsets.

The sequencing input was naive CD4+ T cells sorted from blood. Described subset: CD45RA+ positively selected. The J gene is TRBJ2-1, the V gene TRBV19, with D maybe TRBD2 (6 bases). The sequence was obtained from a man aged 25-40 years in good health. The CDR3 sequence: CASREPGLSINEQFF. DNA for the CDR3: TGTGCCAGCCGGGAACCGGGACTTAGCATCAATGAGCAGTTCTTC.